Listed below are T cell receptor beta chains from one sample, sequenced in a study of blood T cell repertoires in COVID-19. Data came from immunoSEQ multiplex PCR; TCRdb stores just in-frame clones and leaves some out. The sample consists of almost 250,000 clones, 80% to 90% of them appearing once. Sequencing input: PBMCs or T cells enriched from blood (not recorded which). The receptors shown here come from a woman aged 30 to 39 who had recovered from COVID-19. Both conserved end residues are part of each CDR3. Fields, in order: J gene, V gene, CDR3 protein.

J: TRBJ2-1
V: TRBV11-2
CDR3: CASSSQPGLLPARDNEQFF

J: TRBJ1-5
V: TRBV28
CDR3: CATRGPTGGNQPQHF

J: TRBJ1-4
V: TRBV3-1/TRBV3-2
CDR3: CASSQVTGGGWDEKLFF

J: TRBJ1-2
V: TRBV7-9
CDR3: CASSQPSSRGGSNLSGYTF

J: TRBJ1-1
V: TRBV7-2
CDR3: CASSLGPSYTEAFF

J: TRBJ2-7
V: TRBV4-1
CDR3: CASSQELRATYEQYF

J: TRBJ2-1
V: TRBV27
CDR3: CASSLGLEPYNEQFF

J: TRBJ2-7
V: TRBV20-1
CDR3: CSASDLYEQYF

J: TRBJ2-3
V: TRBV23-1
CDR3: CASSQLMLDRSTDTQYF

J: TRBJ2-2
V: TRBV29-1
CDR3: CSVVDSRTNTGELFF

J: TRBJ1-6
V: TRBV3-1/TRBV3-2
CDR3: CASSPGGSYNSPLHF

J: TRBJ1-1
V: TRBV7-9
CDR3: CASSLGMRAGGKNTEAFF

J: TRBJ2-3
V: TRBV29-1
CDR3: CSVEGSDTDTQYF

J: TRBJ2-2
V: TRBV20-1
CDR3: CSARGSGELFF

J: TRBJ1-5
V: TRBV7-8
CDR3: CASSLEAGYNQPQHF

J: TRBJ1-2
V: TRBV23-1
CDR3: CASSQSRGGLGGYTF

J: TRBJ2-7
V: TRBV7-6
CDR3: CASSIAPTGYEQYF